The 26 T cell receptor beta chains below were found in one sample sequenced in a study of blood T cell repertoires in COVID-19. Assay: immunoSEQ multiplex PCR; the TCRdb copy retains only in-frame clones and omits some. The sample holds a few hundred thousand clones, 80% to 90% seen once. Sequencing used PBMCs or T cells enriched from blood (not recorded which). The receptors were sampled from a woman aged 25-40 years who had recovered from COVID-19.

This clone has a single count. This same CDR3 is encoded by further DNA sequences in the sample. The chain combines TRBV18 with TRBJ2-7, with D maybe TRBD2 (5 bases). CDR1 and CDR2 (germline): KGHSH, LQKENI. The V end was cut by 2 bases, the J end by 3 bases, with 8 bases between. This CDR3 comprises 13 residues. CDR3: CASSPGRDYEQYF. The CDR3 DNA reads TGTGCCAGCTCACCAGGCCGGGACTACGAGCAGTACTTC.

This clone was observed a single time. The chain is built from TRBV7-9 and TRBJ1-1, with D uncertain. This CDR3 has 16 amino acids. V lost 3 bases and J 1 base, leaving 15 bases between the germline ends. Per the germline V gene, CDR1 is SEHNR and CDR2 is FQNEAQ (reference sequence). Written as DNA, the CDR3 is TGTGCCAGCAGCTTGGATGCCGGGATCCCGAACACTGAAGCTTTCTTT. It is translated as CASSLDAGIPNTEAFF.

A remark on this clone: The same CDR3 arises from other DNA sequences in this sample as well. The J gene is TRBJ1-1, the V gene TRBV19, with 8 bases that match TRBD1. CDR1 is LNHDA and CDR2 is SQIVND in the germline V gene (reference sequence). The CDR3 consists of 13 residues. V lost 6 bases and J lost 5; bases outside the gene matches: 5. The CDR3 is CASSTGGDTEAFF. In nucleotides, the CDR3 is TGTGCCAGTAGCACAGGGGGGGATACTGAAGCTTTCTTT.

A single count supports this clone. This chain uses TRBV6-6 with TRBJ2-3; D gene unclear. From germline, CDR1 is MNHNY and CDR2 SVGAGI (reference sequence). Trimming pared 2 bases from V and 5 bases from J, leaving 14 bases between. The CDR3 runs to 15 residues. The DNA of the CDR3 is TGTGCCAGCAGTTACCTGGCGGAGATGGTAGATACGCAGTATTTT. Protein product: CASSYLAEMVDTQYF.

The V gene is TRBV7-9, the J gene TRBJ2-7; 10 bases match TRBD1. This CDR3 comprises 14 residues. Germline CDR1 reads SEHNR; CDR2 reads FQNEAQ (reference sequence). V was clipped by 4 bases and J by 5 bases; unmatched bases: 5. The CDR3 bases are TGTGCCAGCAGCTCCCGGGACAGGGGCCACGAGCAGTACTTC. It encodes CASSSRDRGHEQYF.

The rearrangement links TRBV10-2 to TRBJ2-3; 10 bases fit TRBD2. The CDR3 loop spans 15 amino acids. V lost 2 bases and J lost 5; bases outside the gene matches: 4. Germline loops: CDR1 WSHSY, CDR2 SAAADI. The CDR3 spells CASSERASGGDTQYF. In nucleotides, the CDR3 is TGCGCCAGCAGTGAGAGAGCTAGCGGGGGAGATACGCAGTATTTT.

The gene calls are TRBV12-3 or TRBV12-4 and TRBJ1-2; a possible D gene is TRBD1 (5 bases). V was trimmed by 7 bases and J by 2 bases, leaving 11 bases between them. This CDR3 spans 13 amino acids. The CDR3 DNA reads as TGTGCCAGCACCTCGGGGGGGAACTATGGCTACACCTTC. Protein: CASTSGGNYGYTF.

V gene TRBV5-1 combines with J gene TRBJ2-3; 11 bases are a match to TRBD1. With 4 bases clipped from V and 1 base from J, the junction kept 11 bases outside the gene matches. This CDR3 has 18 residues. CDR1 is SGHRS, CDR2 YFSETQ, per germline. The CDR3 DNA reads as TGCGCCAGCAGCCGGAATGGACAGGGGGCGCAAGGCACAGATACGCAGTATTTT. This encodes CASSRNGQGAQGTDTQYF.

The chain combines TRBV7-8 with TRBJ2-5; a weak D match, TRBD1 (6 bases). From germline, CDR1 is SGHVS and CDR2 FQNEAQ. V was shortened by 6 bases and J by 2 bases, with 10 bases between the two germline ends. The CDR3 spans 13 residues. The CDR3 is CASRDSTQETQYF. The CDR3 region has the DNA TGTGCCAGCAGGGACAGTACTCAAGAGACCCAGTACTTC.

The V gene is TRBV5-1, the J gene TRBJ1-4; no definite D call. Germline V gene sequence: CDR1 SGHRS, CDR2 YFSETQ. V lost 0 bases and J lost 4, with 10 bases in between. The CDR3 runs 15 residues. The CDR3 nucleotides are TGCGCCAGCAGCTTGGAAGGCACAGTTAATGAAAAACTGTTTTTT. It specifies CASSLEGTVNEKLFF.

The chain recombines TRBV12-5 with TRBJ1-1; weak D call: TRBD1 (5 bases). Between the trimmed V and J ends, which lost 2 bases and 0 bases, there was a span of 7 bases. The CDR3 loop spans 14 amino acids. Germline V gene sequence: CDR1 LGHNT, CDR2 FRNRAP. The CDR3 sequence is CASGLTGLNTEAFF. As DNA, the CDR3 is TGTGCTAGTGGTTTGACAGGTTTGAACACTGAAGCTTTCTTT.

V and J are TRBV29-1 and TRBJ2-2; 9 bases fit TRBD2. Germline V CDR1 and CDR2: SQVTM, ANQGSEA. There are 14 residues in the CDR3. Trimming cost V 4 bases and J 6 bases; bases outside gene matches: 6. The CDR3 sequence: CSVVAGGPAGELFF. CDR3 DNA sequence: TGCAGCGTTGTGGCGGGGGGGCCGGCCGGGGAGCTGTTTTTT.

The CDR3 reads CACTQRGGTNEKLFF. The CDR3 DNA is TGTGCCTGTACCCAGAGAGGGGGAACTAATGAAAAACTGTTTTTT. V gene TRBV30 combines with J gene TRBJ1-4; a possible D gene is TRBD1 (6 bases). The V end lost 6 bases, the J end lost 1 base, and 15 bases lay between the germline ends. The CDR3 runs 15 residues. Germline CDR1 is GTSNPN and CDR2 is SVGIG (reference sequence).

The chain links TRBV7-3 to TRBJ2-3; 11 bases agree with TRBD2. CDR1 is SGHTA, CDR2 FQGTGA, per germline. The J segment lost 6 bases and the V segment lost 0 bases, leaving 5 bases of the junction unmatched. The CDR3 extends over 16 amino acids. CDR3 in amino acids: CASSLTLTSGGDTQYF. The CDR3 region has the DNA TGTGCCAGCAGCTTAACACTAACTAGCGGGGGTGATACGCAGTATTTT.

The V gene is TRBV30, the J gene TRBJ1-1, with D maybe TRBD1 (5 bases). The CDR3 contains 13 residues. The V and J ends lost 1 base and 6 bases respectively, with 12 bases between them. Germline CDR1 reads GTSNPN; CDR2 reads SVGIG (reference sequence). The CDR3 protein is CAWSDSGGAEAFF. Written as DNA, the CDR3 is TGTGCCTGGAGTGACTCCGGAGGGGCTGAAGCTTTCTTT. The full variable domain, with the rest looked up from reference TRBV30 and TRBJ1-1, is SQTIHQWPATLVQPVGSPLSLECTVEGTSNPNLYWYRQAAGRGLQLLFYSVGIGQISSEVPQNLSASRPQDRQFILSSKKLLLSDSGFYLCAWSDSGGAEAFFGQGTRLTVV.

CDR3 loop: CASSQVQTAKRTEAFF. CDR3 bases: TGTGCCAGCAGCCAAGTTCAAACCGCAAAGCGGACTGAAGCTTTCTTT. The V gene is TRBV14, the J gene TRBJ1-1; D gene unclear. Trimming shortened V by 1 base and J by 5 bases, and 17 bases separated the two germline ends. The CDR3 is 16 residues long. The germline CDR1 and CDR2 sequences are SGHDN and FVKESK.

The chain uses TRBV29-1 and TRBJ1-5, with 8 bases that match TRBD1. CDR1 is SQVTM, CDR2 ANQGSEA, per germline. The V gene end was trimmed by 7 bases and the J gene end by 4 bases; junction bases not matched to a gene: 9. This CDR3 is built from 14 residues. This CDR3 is CSAETGDRNQPQHF. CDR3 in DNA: TGCAGCGCCGAGACAGGGGACAGAAATCAGCCCCAGCATTTT.

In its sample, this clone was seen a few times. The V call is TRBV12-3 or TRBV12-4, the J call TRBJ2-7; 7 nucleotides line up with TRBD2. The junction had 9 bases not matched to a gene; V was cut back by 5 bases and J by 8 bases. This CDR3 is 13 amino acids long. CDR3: CASSIVGEGKQYF. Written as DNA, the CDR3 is TGTGCCAGCAGTATCGTCGGGGAGGGAAAGCAGTACTTC.

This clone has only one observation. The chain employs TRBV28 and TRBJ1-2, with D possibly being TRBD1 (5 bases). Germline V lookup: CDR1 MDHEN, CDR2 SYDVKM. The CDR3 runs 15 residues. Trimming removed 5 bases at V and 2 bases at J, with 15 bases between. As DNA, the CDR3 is TGTGCCAGCAGTCTCGTCAGGGTTGTCAACTATGGCTACACCTTC. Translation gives CASSLVRVVNYGYTF.

In DNA, the CDR3 is TGTGCCAGCAAAGGGAGGGGGGCGAACACTGAAGCTTTCTTT. It codes for CASKGRGANTEAFF. J is TRBJ1-1 and V is TRBV28; the D gene is possibly TRBD1 (6 bases). V was pared by 7 bases and J by 1 base, with 13 bases between. Germline CDR1 and CDR2: MDHEN and SYDVKM. The CDR3 is 14 amino acids.

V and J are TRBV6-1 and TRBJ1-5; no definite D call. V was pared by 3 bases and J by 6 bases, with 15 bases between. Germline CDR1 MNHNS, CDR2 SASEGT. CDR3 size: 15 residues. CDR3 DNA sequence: TGTGCCAGCAGTGATAACAGCCAGGTGGGTCAGCCCCAGCATTTT. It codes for CASSDNSQVGQPQHF.

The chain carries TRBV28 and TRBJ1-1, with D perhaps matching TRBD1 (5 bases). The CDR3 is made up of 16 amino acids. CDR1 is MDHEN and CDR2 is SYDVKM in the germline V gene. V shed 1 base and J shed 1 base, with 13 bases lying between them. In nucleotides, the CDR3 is TGTGCCAGCAGTTTATACTCCGGGACTGCGAACACTGAAGCTTTCTTT. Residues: CASSLYSGTANTEAFF. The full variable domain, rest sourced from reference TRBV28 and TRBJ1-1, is DVKVTQSSRYLVKRTGEKVFLECVQDMDHENMFWYRQDPGLGLRLIYFSYDVKMKEKGDIPEGYSVSREKKERFSLILESASTNQTSMYLCASSLYSGTANTEAFFGQGTRLTVV.

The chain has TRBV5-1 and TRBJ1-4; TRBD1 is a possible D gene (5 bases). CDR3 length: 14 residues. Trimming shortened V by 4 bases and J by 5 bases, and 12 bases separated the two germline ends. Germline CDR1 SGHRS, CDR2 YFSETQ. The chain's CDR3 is CASSQEQANEKLFF. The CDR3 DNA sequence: TGCGCCAGCAGCCAGGAACAGGCGAATGAAAAACTGTTTTTT.

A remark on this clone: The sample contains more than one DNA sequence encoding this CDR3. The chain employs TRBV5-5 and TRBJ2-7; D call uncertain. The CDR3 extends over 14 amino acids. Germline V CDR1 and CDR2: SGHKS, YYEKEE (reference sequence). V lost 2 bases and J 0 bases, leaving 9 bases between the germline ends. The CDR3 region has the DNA TGTGCCAGCAGCTTATGGGCAGGCTCCTACGAGCAGTACTTC. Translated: CASSLWAGSYEQYF.

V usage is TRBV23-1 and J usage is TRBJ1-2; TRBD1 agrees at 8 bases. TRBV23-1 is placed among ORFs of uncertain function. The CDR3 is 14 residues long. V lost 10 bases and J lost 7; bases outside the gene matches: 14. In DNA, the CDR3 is TGCGCCAACCTTCAGAACAGGGGGTTAGGTGGCTACACCTTC. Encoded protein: CANLQNRGLGGYTF.

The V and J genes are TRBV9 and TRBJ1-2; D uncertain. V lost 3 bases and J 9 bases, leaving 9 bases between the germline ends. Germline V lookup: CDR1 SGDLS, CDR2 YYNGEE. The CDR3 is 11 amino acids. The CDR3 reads CASSATQSYTF. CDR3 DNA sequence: TGTGCCAGCAGCGCTACCCAAAGCTACACCTTC.